These 30 T cell receptor beta chains came from one sample sequenced in a study of T cell responses to AZD1222 COVID-19 vaccine. The data were produced by immunoSEQ multiplex PCR, yet TCRdb's version contains in-frame clones alone and is incomplete. This table holds 52,000 or so clones, approximately 84% found once. This specimen was peripheral blood, taken on day 0 of AZD1222 vaccination. The receptor set was obtained from an adult in good health.

The count of this clone is one. This chain's CDR3 is CASSTGAYSPLHF. The CDR3 DNA reads as TGTGCCAGCAGCACCGGGGCCTATTCACCCCTCCACTTT. This chain joins TRBV6-4 and TRBJ1-6; a weak D match, TRBD1 (5 bases). V was cut by 6 bases and J by 8 bases, with 11 bases left in between. Per the germline V gene, CDR1 is MRHNA and CDR2 is SNTAGT. The CDR3 totals 13 residues.

This CDR3 is CASREQGDTEAFF. The CDR3 nucleotides read TGTGCCAGCAGAGAACAAGGGGACACTGAAGCTTTCTTT. This chain joins TRBV6-4 and TRBJ1-1; maybe TRBD1 (5 bases). Trimming removed 6 bases from V and 3 bases from J, with 11 bases in between. The CDR3 contains 13 residues. Germline V CDR1 and CDR2: MRHNA, SNTAGT.

CDR3 DNA: TGTGCCAGCACTGAAGGGGGGAGGTACACCGGGGAGCTGTTTTTT. Translated: CASTEGGRYTGELFF. The chain is built from TRBV28 and TRBJ2-2, with D perhaps being TRBD1 or TRBD2 (6 bases each). This CDR3 comprises 15 residues. Germline-derived CDR1 and CDR2 are MDHEN and SYDVKM. V gave up 7 bases and J gave up 3 bases, with 15 bases separating them.

The rearrangement uses TRBV5-1 and TRBJ1-1; TRBD1 matches at 9 bases. The CDR3 spans 15 residues. Germline-derived CDR1 and CDR2 are SGHRS and YFSETQ. J gave up 5 bases and V 2 bases, and 7 bases lay outside the gene matches. The CDR3 sequence: CASSFRDRAITEAFF. DNA for the CDR3: TGCGCCAGCAGCTTCAGGGACAGGGCAATTACTGAAGCTTTCTTT. The variable domain in full, with the rest retrieved from reference TRBV5-1 and TRBJ1-1, is KAGVTQTPRYLIKTRGQQVTLSCSPISGHRSVSWYQQTPGQGLQFLFEYFSETQRNKGNFPGRFSGRQFSNSRSEMNVSTLELGDSALYLCASSFRDRAITEAFFGQGTRLTVV.

This clone was seen just once. DNA for the CDR3: TGCGCCAGCAGCTTGGCCTCAAGACAGGGGAGTAGGGAGCAGTACTTC. It encodes CASSLASRQGSREQYF. The V gene is TRBV5-1, the J gene TRBJ2-7, with 8 bases identical to TRBD1. V lost 0 bases to trimming and J lost 7 bases; unmatched junction nucleotides: 12. Germline V CDR1 and CDR2: SGHRS, YFSETQ. The CDR3 runs to 16 residues.

The V call is TRBV6-5, the J call TRBJ2-5, with D hard to call. Trimming left V 2 bases short and J 2 bases short, with 9 bases between. The length of the CDR3 is 14 residues. CDR1 MNHEY and CDR2 SVGAGI come from the germline V gene. Written as DNA, the CDR3 is TGTGCCAGCAGTTACGAGGCTCGGCAAGAGACCCAGTACTTC. This gives the protein CASSYEARQETQYF.

The chain carries TRBV5-4 and TRBJ2-3; no clear D gene. The CDR3 is 17 amino acids. Germline V lookup: CDR1 SGHNT, CDR2 YYREEE (reference sequence). Deletions cut 1 base from V and 0 bases from J, with 15 bases between. The CDR3 spells CASSLRTAHVSTDTQYF. The CDR3 region has the DNA TGTGCCAGCAGCTTGAGGACCGCCCACGTTAGCACAGATACGCAGTATTTT.

This chain links TRBV5-6 with TRBJ2-2; D is unresolved. The CDR3 extends over 13 amino acids. Germline-derived CDR1 and CDR2 are SGHDT and YYEEEE. With 4 bases removed from V and 6 bases from J, the gap between germline ends came to 10 bases. CDR3 coding DNA: TGTGCCAGCAGCCAGGATCTACCCGGGGAGCTGTTTTTT. Protein: CASSQDLPGELFF.

V is TRBV5-6 and J is TRBJ2-2; 9 nucleotides match TRBD2. The CDR3 covers 17 residues. V shed 4 bases and J 8 bases; nucleotides not matched to a gene: 15. The germline gives CDR1 SGHDT, CDR2 YYEEEE. CDR3 coding DNA: TGTGCCAGCAGCACGTGGGCACTAGCGGGCTCCATGGGGGAGCTGTTTTTT. Amino acids: CASSTWALAGSMGELFF.

The CDR3 protein is CASSLGQGAGEKLFF. For the CDR3, the DNA is TGTGCCAGCAGTTTAGGACAGGGGGCGGGTGAAAAACTGTTTTTT. V usage is TRBV28 and J usage is TRBJ1-4, with 11 bases lining up with TRBD1. The CDR3 is 15 residues long. V lost 2 bases to trimming and J lost 7 bases; unmatched junction nucleotides: 3. Germline CDR1 MDHEN, CDR2 SYDVKM.

This clone has just one count. The chain is built from TRBV3-1 (or the pseudogene TRBV3-2) and TRBJ1-2; D call uncertain. Trimming removed 7 bases from V and 4 bases from J, with 10 bases in between. The length of the CDR3 is 12 residues. The germline CDR1 and CDR2 sequences are LGHDT and YNNKEL (reference sequence). The CDR3 sequence: CASTGVLYGYTF. CDR3 bases: TGTGCCAGCACTGGGGTCCTCTATGGCTACACCTTC.

This clone showed up just once. The genes are TRBV6-2 or TRBV6-3 and TRBJ2-7; 9 bases match TRBD2. The V gene end was trimmed by 2 bases and the J gene end by 5 bases; junction bases not matched to a gene: 7. The CDR3 covers 15 residues. In germline, CDR1 is MNHEY, CDR2 SVGEGT. The DNA of the CDR3 is TGTGCCAGCAGTTACATGGGGCGGGAGGGCCACGAGCAGTACTTC. It specifies CASSYMGREGHEQYF.

The chain links TRBV28 to TRBJ1-1; possible D gene TRBD1, 6 bases. The germline gives CDR1 MDHEN, CDR2 SYDVKM. The CDR3 length is 18 residues. V lost 1 base and J lost 5, with 23 bases in between. CDR3 loop: CASSLFPRRGRGETEAFF. Here the CDR3 DNA reads TGTGCCAGCAGTTTATTCCCCCGTCGCGGCAGGGGAGAAACTGAAGCTTTCTTT.

The chain employs TRBV5-6 and TRBJ2-1; a possible D gene is TRBD2 (6 bases). The ends were cut back, 0 bases at V and 9 bases at J, with 10 bases in the middle. CDR1 and CDR2 (germline): SGHDT, YYEEEE. The CDR3 spans 13 residues. CDR3 nucleotides: TGTGCCAGCAGCTTGGCCGACGGGAGTGAGCAGTTCTTC. Protein product: CASSLADGSEQFF.

The CDR3 is CASSSGQGGGNSEAFF. For the CDR3, the DNA is TGTGCCAGCAGCTCAGGACAGGGTGGTGGTAATTCTGAAGCTTTCTTT. This chain links TRBV7-2 with TRBJ1-1; the match to TRBD1 covers 8 bases. The germline V gene has CDR1 SGHTA and CDR2 FQGNSA. The CDR3 contains 16 residues. V lost 4 bases, J lost 6 bases, and 13 bases stayed unmatched.

The chain has TRBV25-1 and TRBJ1-1; perhaps TRBD1 as D (6 bases). This CDR3 spans 17 amino acids. The V gene's germline CDR1 is MGHDK and CDR2 SYGVNS. The V gene lost 4 bases and the J gene lost 1 base, with 19 bases spanning the gap. DNA of the CDR3: TGTGCCAGCAGTGGACCTGATCGAGGGGGGTCGAACACTGAAGCTTTCTTT. It codes for CASSGPDRGGSNTEAFF.

The V and J genes are TRBV28 and TRBJ1-6; D may be TRBD1 (6 bases). Per germline, CDR1 MDHEN and CDR2 SYDVKM. This CDR3 is built from 14 residues. The V gene lost 7 bases and the J gene lost 5 bases, with 12 bases spanning the gap. CDR3 nucleotide sequence: TGTGCCAGCACCACGGGACACCATAATTCACCCCTCCACTTT. Protein product: CASTTGHHNSPLHF.

This clone was detected a few times. The rearrangement uses TRBV7-2 and TRBJ2-2; D tentatively fits TRBD1 or TRBD2 (6 bases each). Germline V lookup: CDR1 SGHTA, CDR2 FQGNSA. The CDR3 sequence is 15 residues long. Trimming stripped 3 bases from V and 3 bases from J, with 11 bases between. The CDR3 DNA reads TGTGCCAGCAGCTTCGACAGGAGGGACACCGGGGAGCTGTTTTTT. Residues: CASSFDRRDTGELFF.

The V and J genes are TRBV6-6 and TRBJ2-5; a weak D match, TRBD1 (6 bases). V was pared by 3 bases and J by 3 bases, with 8 bases between. The germline V gene has CDR1 MNHNY and CDR2 SVGAGI (reference sequence). This CDR3 region has 13 residues. The CDR3 sequence: CASSYPGEETQYF. For the CDR3, the DNA is TGTGCCAGCAGTTATCCAGGGGAAGAGACCCAGTACTTC.

V usage is TRBV10-1 and J usage is TRBJ2-1; 7 bases align to TRBD1. Germline values: CDR1 WNHNN, CDR2 SYGVQD (reference sequence). The CDR3 is 15 amino acids. With 4 bases clipped from V and 7 bases from J, the junction kept 10 bases outside the gene matches. The CDR3 sequence: CASSASRGSLNEQFF. CDR3 DNA: TGCGCCAGCAGTGCCTCCAGGGGGAGCCTAAATGAGCAGTTCTTC.

This chain uses TRBV5-1 with TRBJ2-7; 13 bases map to TRBD2. This CDR3 has 15 residues. V dropped 4 bases and J dropped 5; count of bases not matched to a gene: 6. Germline CDR1 and CDR2: SGHRS and YFSETQ. DNA of the CDR3: TGCGCCAGCAGCCAGGGACTAGCGGGATTCGACGAGCAGTACTTC. It specifies CASSQGLAGFDEQYF.

This clone was counted once. This chain links TRBV12-3 or TRBV12-4 with TRBJ1-2, with D tentatively TRBD1 (6 bases). The CDR3 totals 12 residues. V gave up 8 bases and J gave up 5 bases, with 12 bases separating them. The CDR3 DNA follows: TGTGCCAGCTCGAGACAGGCATATGGCTACACCTTC. Its translation: CASSRQAYGYTF.

This clone has a handful of counts. The chain couples TRBV15 to TRBJ2-6, with D tentatively TRBD1 (6 bases). The CDR3 is made up of 18 amino acids. V was trimmed by 1 base and J by 4 bases, leaving 17 bases between them. In germline, CDR1 is LNHNV, CDR2 YYDKDF (reference sequence). The CDR3 DNA reads TGTGCCACCAGCAGAGCCCTTAGATTGGGGGCCGGGGCCAACGTCCTGACTTTC. Its protein is CATSRALRLGAGANVLTF.

The chain carries TRBV19 and TRBJ2-2, with D possibly matching TRBD1 (5 bases). Germline V CDR1 and CDR2: LNHDA, SQIVND (reference sequence). The CDR3 is 17 amino acids. V lost 3 bases and J 1 base, leaving 15 bases between the germline ends. CDR3 in amino acids: CASSIGQGLGNTGELFF. The CDR3 DNA reads TGTGCCAGTAGTATTGGTCAGGGATTGGGGAACACCGGGGAGCTGTTTTTT.

Only a few counts were recorded for this clone. This chain joins TRBV19 and TRBJ2-2, with D possibly being TRBD2 (6 bases). CDR1 is LNHDA and CDR2 is SQIVND in the germline V gene (reference sequence). The V end lost 5 bases, the J end lost 3 bases, and 10 bases lay between the germline ends. The CDR3 spans 14 residues. The CDR3: CASSPGLDTGELFF. CDR3 nucleotide sequence: TGTGCCAGTAGTCCGGGACTGGACACCGGGGAGCTGTTTTTT.

The chain is built from TRBV7-6 and TRBJ1-2; 8 positions agree with TRBD1. The CDR3 is 15 amino acids. Germline trimming cut 5 bases from V and 2 bases from J; bases unmatched to any gene: 7. Germline CDR1 is SGHVS and CDR2 is FNYEAQ. CDR3 nucleotides: TGTGCCAGCAGCCCCGGACAGGGACCCAACTATGGCTACACCTTC. It is translated as CASSPGQGPNYGYTF.

The chain carries TRBV7-3 and TRBJ2-3; TRBD2 matches 8 bases. Germline V gene lookup returns CDR1 SGHTA and CDR2 FQGTGA. J gave up 4 bases and V 2 bases, and 5 bases lay outside the gene matches. CDR3 length equals 15 residues. The CDR3 DNA reads TGTGCCAGCAGCTTAGCGGGGGGCGGTGCAGATACGCAGTATTTT. This gives the protein CASSLAGGGADTQYF.

This chain joins TRBV6-5 and TRBJ2-3; D remains ambiguous. The CDR3 consists of 15 residues. Germline CDR1 reads MNHEY; CDR2 reads SVGAGI. V was shortened by 4 bases and J by 5 bases, with 16 bases between the two germline ends. CDR3 sequence: CASSFGRFGVDTQYF. CDR3 DNA sequence: TGTGCCAGCAGTTTTGGACGCTTTGGCGTAGATACGCAGTATTTT.

V and J are TRBV5-1 and TRBJ1-1, with D possibly matching TRBD1 (6 bases). V dropped 4 bases and J dropped 2 bases, with 18 bases sitting between them. Germline-derived CDR1 and CDR2 are SGHRS and YFSETQ. The CDR3 runs to 16 residues. The CDR3 loop reads CASSLKGDAYNTEAFF. CDR3 DNA sequence: TGCGCCAGCAGCCTGAAGGGGGACGCTTACAACACTGAAGCTTTCTTT.

This rearrangement joins TRBV5-5 to TRBJ2-1; TRBD1 agrees at 9 bases. The CDR3 is made up of 15 amino acids. V dropped 1 base and J dropped 5; count of bases not matched to a gene: 4. The germline CDR1 and CDR2 sequences are SGHKS and YYEKEE (reference sequence). The CDR3, as DNA: TGTGCCAGCAGCTTGACAGGGGGCAACAACAATGAGCAGTTCTTC. Its protein is CASSLTGGNNNEQFF. The full variable domain, completed using reference TRBV5-5 and TRBJ2-1, is DAGVTQSPTHLIKTRGQQVTLRCSPISGHKSVSWYQQVLGQGPQFIFQYYEKEERGRGNFPDRFSARQFPNYSSELNVNALLLGDSALYLCASSLTGGNNNEQFFGPGTRLTVL.